These 10 T cell receptor beta chains were all obtained from the same sample, sequenced in a study of CD8+ T cells in alopecia areata. Treatment noted: oral pan-JAK inhibitor, 5-10 mg twice daily. Isolated RNA was reverse transcribed into cDNA used as the sequencing template. Sequencing was performed with immunoSEQ multiplex PCR; in TCRdb, only in-frame clones are kept and a portion is missing. The sample holds 200,000 to 250,000 clones; over 60% are singletons and the top ten take 4% to 5%. Sequences were derived from CD4+ T cells sorted from blood, sampled at week 4, from a patient treated with tofacitinib. The receptor set was obtained from a human donor with alopecia areata.

This chain connects TRBV28 to TRBJ1-2; tentatively, D is TRBD1 (6 bases). There are 16 residues in the CDR3. Germline V CDR1 and CDR2: MDHEN, SYDVKM. Trimming stripped 7 bases from V and 3 bases from J, with 21 bases between. CDR3: CASNPTGAKSYYGYTF. CDR3 sequence (DNA): TGTGCCAGCAACCCGACAGGCGCAAAATCCTACTATGGCTACACCTTC.

This clone has a handful of counts. V usage is TRBV29-1 and J usage is TRBJ1-1, with TRBD1 as a possible D gene (5 bases). Germline lookup yields CDR1 SQVTM and CDR2 ANQGSEA. The CDR3 is made up of 12 amino acids. V was pared by 7 bases and J by 2 bases, with 11 bases between. CDR3 bases: TGCAGCGCCCGCAGGGCCAACACTGAAGCTTTCTTT. Amino acid sequence: CSARRANTEAFF.

This chain connects TRBV5-6 to TRBJ2-5; 8 bases fit TRBD2. J lost 2 bases, V lost 0 bases, and 9 bases had no gene match. This CDR3 is 17 amino acids long. The V gene's germline CDR1 is SGHDT and CDR2 YYEEEE. This CDR3 reads CASSLVGRGLDQETQYF. The CDR3 region has the DNA TGTGCCAGCAGCTTGGTCGGGAGGGGACTCGATCAAGAGACCCAGTACTTC.

In nucleotides, the CDR3 is TGTGCCAGCAGCTTAGTGTCTAGCGGGGGCCAAGAGACCCAGTACTTC. Its protein is CASSLVSSGGQETQYF. The gene calls are TRBV7-2 and TRBJ2-5, with 10 bases lining up with TRBD2. CDR3 length: 16 amino acids. V shed 1 base and J 1 base; nucleotides not matched to a gene: 3. Germline values: CDR1 SGHTA, CDR2 FQGNSA. Looking up the rest from reference TRBV7-2 and TRBJ2-5 gives the full variable domain: GAGVSQSPSNKVTEKGKDVELRCDPISGHTALYWYRQSLGQGLEFLIYFQGNSAPDKSGLPSDRFSAERTGGSVSTLTIQRTQQEDSAVYLCASSLVSSGGQETQYFGPGTRLLVL.

A single count supports this clone. The chain combines TRBV6-6 with TRBJ2-3; tentatively, D is TRBD1 (5 bases). V lost 6 bases and J 2 bases, leaving 18 bases between the germline ends. CDR3 length equals 16 residues. The germline V gene has CDR1 MNHNY and CDR2 SVGAGI (reference sequence). CDR3 sequence reads: CASSPPPQGHTDTQYF. The CDR3 nucleotides read TGTGCCAGCAGCCCCCCGCCCCAGGGCCACACAGATACGCAGTATTTT.

This clone was recorded a few times. J is TRBJ2-5 and V is TRBV2; D unresolved. CDR1 SNHLY and CDR2 FYNNEI come from the germline V gene. Between the trimmed V and J ends, which lost 5 bases and 1 base, there was a span of 8 bases. The CDR3 contains 13 residues. In DNA form, the CDR3 reads TGTGCCAGCAGTAGACTCCTCCAAGAGACCCAGTACTTC. Translated: CASSRLLQETQYF.

V is TRBV7-9 and J is TRBJ2-7; D unresolved. V lost 4 bases, J lost 6 bases, and 7 bases lay in between. The germline gives CDR1 SEHNR, CDR2 FQNEAQ (reference sequence). This CDR3 is 11 amino acids long. CDR3 nucleotides: TGTGCCAGCAGCTCCCTCATCGAGCAGTACTTC. This gives the protein CASSSLIEQYF.

This clone was picked up one time. The chain is built from TRBV25-1 and TRBJ2-3; unclear D gene. Trimming removed 4 bases from V and 0 bases from J, with 11 bases in between. The CDR3 sequence is 15 residues long. Germline values: CDR1 MGHDK, CDR2 SYGVNS. The CDR3 spells CASSVPRPSTDTQYF. For the CDR3, the DNA is TGTGCCAGCAGTGTACCGCGACCTAGCACAGATACGCAGTATTTT.

This clone was counted many times. The V gene is TRBV2, the J gene TRBJ2-2, with TRBD2 identical over 7 bases. After removal of 4 bases from V and 8 bases from J, the junction contained 4 bases not matched to a gene. Germline CDR1 and CDR2: SNHLY and FYNNEI. This CDR3 is built from 13 residues. CDR3 residues: CASSVGRAGELFF. The CDR3 region has the DNA TGTGCCAGCAGTGTTGGGAGGGCAGGGGAGCTGTTTTTT. The whole variable domain, remainder taken from reference TRBV2 and TRBJ2-2, is EPEVTQTPSHQVTQMGQEVILRCVPISNHLYFYWYRQILGQKVEFLVSFYNNEISEKSEIFDDQFSVERPDGSNFTLKIRSTKLEDSAMYFCASSVGRAGELFFGEGSRLTVL.

A few counts support this clone. The rearrangement joins TRBV10-3 to TRBJ2-5; D is undetermined. Germline assignment: CDR1 ENHRY and CDR2 SYGVKD. CDR3 length: 13 amino acids. Trimming cost V 5 bases and J 3 bases, with 10 bases left between them. CDR3 bases: TGTGCCATCAGTAGTCCGATAGAAGAGACCCAGTACTTC. Protein sequence: CAISSPIEETQYF.